The sequence of this T cell receptor (beta chain) was determined in a study of vaccination and CD4 T cells after COVID-19. The Oncomine TCR Beta short-read assay sequenced DNA from cultured CD4+ T cells. Genomic DNA from cultured CD4+ T cells was extracted. TCRdb used MiXCR to reprocess the PCR reads, holding one entry per CDR3 protein. The sample shows roughly 5,000 distinct CDR3 sequences, about 45% of them seen only once. Of note for this clonotype: Its antigen is as yet unknown.

The CDR3 is 15 residues long. V lost 0 bases and J lost 1, with 13 bases in between. In germline, CDR1 is DFQATT, CDR2 SNEGSKA (reference sequence). Treatment noted: approximately nine-day PBMC culture with coronavirus spike peptide pools or control peptides (ViraFEST assay). The sequence was collected from a human donor who had recovered from COVID-19. The source material was CD4+ T cells from blood, cultured in vitro. This chain connects TRBV20-1 to TRBJ2-7, with D tentatively TRBD2 (5 bases). The CDR3 loop is CSARDREGPSYEQYF. CDR3 in DNA: TGCAGTGCTAGAGATAGAGAGGGTCCTTCCTACGAGCAGTACTTC.